This TCR beta chain is drawn from a study of cytomegalovirus exposure and HLA in healthy donors. In the PCR, 60 Vbeta and 13 Jbeta primers were used. The data were produced by immunoSEQ multiplex PCR, yet TCRdb's version contains in-frame clones alone and is incomplete. This listing includes about 160,000 clones. V lost 5 bases and J lost 6, with 7 bases in between. The CDR3 consists of 11 residues. Germline-derived CDR1 and CDR2 are MRHNA and SNTAGT. Findings of the study overall: Later analysis showed most CMV-associated TCR beta chains appearing HLA-restricted.

Points on this clone: The antigen remains undetermined.

The sequence was collected from a woman aged 60-70 years in good health and CMV-seronegative. The V and J genes are TRBV6-4 and TRBJ1-1, with D possibly TRBD1 on 5 matching bases. The sequenced material came from PBMCs. The CDR3 is CASSQGSEAFF. The CDR3 region has the DNA TGTGCCAGCAGTCAGGGCTCTGAAGCTTTCTTT.